This is a list of T cell receptor beta chains from one sample in a study of CD8+CD57+ T cells in acquired aplastic anemia. One entry per CDR3 protein, called by TCRdb with MiXCR from the reads. The table includes fewer than 250,000 distinct CDR3 sequences, around half detected once. Sample: sorted CD4+, CD8+, or CD8+CD57+ T cells (not recorded which) from PBMCs. The receptors derive from a human donor in good health, serving as a control. The CDR3 runs from the conserved cysteine through the conserved F or W. The D gene is left open where the match is weak. For some rows the clone size is stated as once, few or many, or as a class when expanded; others skip it.

cdr3_nt cdr3_aa d_call j_call v_call clone_size
TGTGCCAGCAGGCTGATGGGTTTCGCTAATGAAAAACTGTTTTTT CASRLMGFANEKLFF NA TRBJ1-4 TRBV6-5 many
TGTGCCAGCAGCTTCAGGGGCGATGAGCAGTTCTTC CASSFRGDEQFF NA TRBJ2-1 TRBV7-3 NA
TGTGCCAGCAGTTACCTGGGGGGCAGGACAGATACGCAGTATTTT CASSYLGGRTDTQYF NA TRBJ2-3 TRBV25-1 NA
TGTGCCAGCAGCCTGGGGCAGGGGGATCAGCCCCAGCATTTT CASSLGQGDQPQHF TRBD1 TRBJ1-5 TRBV6-5 NA
TGTGCCAGCAGTGAATATAACAGTATGAACACTGAAGCTTTCTTT CASSEYNSMNTEAFF NA TRBJ1-1 TRBV25-1 once
TGTGCCAGCAGCTTAGGTCAGGGGGCGGATTCACCCCTCCACTTT CASSLGQGADSPLHF TRBD1 TRBJ1-6 TRBV7-9 NA
TGTGCCATCGAGGGCCAGGGATACAATGAGCAGTTCTTC CAIEGQGYNEQFF NA TRBJ2-1 TRBV10-3 NA
TGTGCCAGCAGCCCGGGACAGGGTAACCTAAAGGTCAAAGAGACCCAGTACTTC CASSPGQGNLKVKETQYF TRBD1 TRBJ2-5 TRBV2 NA
TGCAGTGCTAGAGGCTTGCCAGGCAACAATGAGCAGTTCTTC CSARGLPGNNEQFF NA TRBJ2-1 TRBV20-1 many
TGTGCCTCTCGGCTGGGATCGGGCACTGAAGCTTTCTTT CASRLGSGTEAFF NA TRBJ1-1 TRBV12-3/TRBV12-4 NA
TGTGCCAGTAGCCCCAGACCTTACAATGAGCAGTTCTTC CASSPRPYNEQFF NA TRBJ2-1 TRBV19 many
TGTGCCAGCAGTGTGTTGGGAAGCGATGGCTACACCTTC CASSVLGSDGYTF NA TRBJ1-2 TRBV2 NA
TGCAGTGCTAGAGTTCCGCTTATAAGCACAGATACTAAAGAGACCCAGTACTTC CSARVPLISTDTKETQYF NA TRBJ2-5 TRBV20-1 once
TGTGCCAGCAGCTCAACGAGGACAGGGGGATTCAGTGAGCAGTTCTTC CASSSTRTGGFSEQFF TRBD1 TRBJ2-1 TRBV12-3/TRBV12-4 once
TGCAGTGCCCCAGGGACAGCCAACTATGGCTACACCTTC CSAPGTANYGYTF TRBD1 TRBJ1-2 TRBV20-1 NA
TGTGCCAGCCGAATATGGGGGGGCAGGACCTTCTCCTACGAGCAGTACTTC CASRIWGGRTFSYEQYF NA TRBJ2-7 TRBV6-2/TRBV6-3 many
TGTGCCAGCAGCTTCGTGTCAGGGATGGGAAACACCATATATTTT CASSFVSGMGNTIYF NA TRBJ1-3 TRBV5-8 once
TGCAGTGCTAGCGACAGTTTAGGGAGCTCCTATAATTCACCCCTCCACTTT CSASDSLGSSYNSPLHF NA TRBJ1-6 TRBV20-1 many
TGCAGCGTTGAAGGTCGAGAGGGGGCGATCACTGAAGCTTTCTTT CSVEGREGAITEAFF TRBD1 TRBJ1-1 TRBV29-1 many
TGTGCCATCACTCCTGACAGGGGAGTTGGCTACACCTTC CAITPDRGVGYTF TRBD1 TRBJ1-2 TRBV10-3 NA
TGTGCCAGTAGACAGGCAGGGACAACTAAATACGAGCAGTACTTC CASRQAGTTKYEQYF NA TRBJ2-7 TRBV19 NA
TGTGCCAGCAGCCAAGCTGGGCCCACAGATACGCAGTATTTT CASSQAGPTDTQYF NA TRBJ2-3 TRBV9 NA
TGCAGTGCTAGAACAGGACTAGCGGGGGGAATCAATGAGCAGTTCTTC CSARTGLAGGINEQFF TRBD2 TRBJ2-1 TRBV20-1 NA
TGTGCCAGTAGTATCCGGCCAGGCGATTCACCCCTCCACTTT CASSIRPGDSPLHF NA TRBJ1-6 TRBV19 NA
TGTGCCAGTCACCGCAGCCAGACTGGAAACACCATATATTTT CASHRSQTGNTIYF NA TRBJ1-3 TRBV19 NA
TGTGCCACCAGTGAGGAGGTACAAGAGACCCAGTACTTC CATSEEVQETQYF NA TRBJ2-5 TRBV24-1 NA
TGTGCCACCAGTGATTCGGACACCAATCAGCCCCAGCATTTT CATSDSDTNQPQHF NA TRBJ1-5 TRBV24-1 NA
TGTGCCAGCAGCTTAGTCGGGGGCGCTAATGAAAAACTGTTTTTT CASSLVGGANEKLFF NA TRBJ1-4 TRBV11-2 many
TGTGCCAGCAGCTTAGCACAGAGAACAGGCTATGGCTACACCTTC CASSLAQRTGYGYTF NA TRBJ1-2 TRBV7-2 once
TGCAGTGCTACCCGCCAATCGGGCCATTCACCCCTCCACTTT CSATRQSGHSPLHF NA TRBJ1-6 TRBV20-1 NA
TGTGCCAGCAGCTTCGGTAGCGGGGGGGCCGATGAGCAGTTCTTC CASSFGSGGADEQFF TRBD2 TRBJ2-1 TRBV7-9 many
TGCGCCAGCAGCCTGGGGGGCACTAATGAAAAACTGTTTTTT CASSLGGTNEKLFF NA TRBJ1-4 TRBV5-1 many
TGTGCCAGCAGTTCGACAGGGACCTCCTATAATTCACCCCTCCACTTT CASSSTGTSYNSPLHF TRBD1 TRBJ1-6 TRBV6-5 few
TGTGCCAGCAGCTTGGGACGTGGGGGAGCCACAGATACGCAGTATTTT CASSLGRGGATDTQYF NA TRBJ2-3 TRBV5-8 many
TGTGCCAGCAGCCAAGATAGGGGGACAGTTGGGAACACCGGGGAGCTGTTTTTT CASSQDRGTVGNTGELFF TRBD1 TRBJ2-2 TRBV14 many
TGTGCCAGCAGCTCCCGACAGGGGGGTAATGAAAAACTGTTTTTT CASSSRQGGNEKLFF TRBD1 TRBJ1-4 TRBV7-9 many
TGTGCCAGCCGCAGGACAGGGTCACCCCTCCACTTT CASRRTGSPLHF TRBD1 TRBJ1-6 TRBV12-3/TRBV12-4 NA
TGCGCCAGCAGCCAAGGGACTAGCAATCAGCCCCAGCATTTT CASSQGTSNQPQHF NA TRBJ1-5 TRBV4-3 many
TGCAGTGCCCCGAGAGGTAGCGGGGTAATTACCTACGAGCAGTACTTC CSAPRGSGVITYEQYF TRBD2 TRBJ2-7 TRBV20-1 NA
TGTGCCAGCAGCGGGACCGGGACGAATCGTCTTATGGGTGGCTACACCTTC CASSGTGTNRLMGGYTF NA TRBJ1-2 TRBV7-6 NA
TGCAGTGCAAATCCCTCGGGGGAGGGCACAGATACGCAGTATTTT CSANPSGEGTDTQYF NA TRBJ2-3 TRBV20-1 many
TGCGCCAGCAGCCACGGACAGGGGGCGACGGAGACCCAGCATTTT CASSHGQGATETQHF TRBD1 TRBJ1-5 TRBV5-1 NA
TGTGCCAGCAGCTCGCGGCTAGTCCAGATTAATGAGCAGTTCTTC CASSSRLVQINEQFF NA TRBJ2-1 TRBV5-8 many
TGTGCCAGCAGCTTACGGGCCGGGGATTCACCCCTCCACTTT CASSLRAGDSPLHF NA TRBJ1-6 TRBV11-2 NA